These T cell receptor beta chains were read from a single sample in a study of blood T cell repertoires in COVID-19. Clones were sequenced by immunoSEQ multiplex PCR, and TCRdb holds only the in-frame ones, with some missing. The sample gives 130,000 or so clones, around 89% of which show up once; roughly 18% is in the top ten. Sequenced sample: peripheral blood. These receptors were collected from a man in his fifties with active or convalescent COVID-19. Each CDR3 is given without its conserved first and last residue. A D gene is named only where the DNA matches it firmly.

v_call	j_call	d_call	cdr3_aa
TRBV4-3	TRBJ1-2	-	ASSQDSLRFESGYT
TRBV30	TRBJ2-5	TRBD1	AWSAGGRETQY
TRBV7-2	TRBJ1-6	-	ASSLPGGASSYNSPLH
TRBV7-2	TRBJ2-3	TRBD2	ASSSSGLAGEGDTQY
TRBV19	TRBJ2-2	TRBD1	ASTHPGQGDTGELF
TRBV24-1	TRBJ2-1	TRBD2	AIETSGDGSNEQF
TRBV7-2	TRBJ2-5	TRBD2	ASSLGLGGQETQY
TRBV12-3/TRBV12-4	TRBJ1-6	-	ASREGYNSPLH
TRBV12-3/TRBV12-4	TRBJ1-2	TRBD1	ASSSTGRGYT
TRBV7-6	TRBJ2-7	TRBD2	ASSITSGSRYEQY
TRBV6-5	TRBJ1-5	TRBD1	ASSPSRRGHQPQH
TRBV9	TRBJ1-1	-	ASSWATREAF
TRBV19	TRBJ1-1	-	ASRMTDLNTEAF
TRBV19	TRBJ2-6	TRBD1	ASRGQDFDSGANVLT
TRBV27	TRBJ1-5	TRBD1	ASSWTGGQPQH
TRBV28	TRBJ2-1	TRBD2	ASSPPRRASGGVDEQF
TRBV7-7	TRBJ2-7	-	ASSRDTGSYEQY
TRBV27	TRBJ1-1	TRBD1	ASSFKGQGAKAF
TRBV6-5	TRBJ1-1	-	ASRRGENTEAF
TRBV18	TRBJ2-5	TRBD1	ASSQGQEETQY
TRBV3-1/TRBV3-2	TRBJ2-5	-	ASSQDVGRETQY
TRBV29-1	TRBJ1-5	-	SVSLDSNQPQH
TRBV5-1	TRBJ2-4	TRBD1	ASSLGQGISKNIQY
TRBV9	TRBJ2-1	TRBD1	ASSARQGSYNEQF
TRBV5-1	TRBJ2-1	TRBD2	ASSLGGLSGTSGASEQF
TRBV10-1	TRBJ1-6	TRBD1	ASSPGQGYSPLH
TRBV5-4	TRBJ1-2	TRBD1	ASSSRGRDGYT
TRBV6-6	TRBJ2-7	-	ASSYSSGVHEQY
TRBV5-8	TRBJ2-7	-	ASSLAVGPPPYEQY
TRBV3-1/TRBV3-2	TRBJ1-1	TRBD1	ASSHVDRGGTEAF
TRBV10-1	TRBJ2-1	TRBD2	ASSESSGTTWDEQF
TRBV2	TRBJ2-5	TRBD2	ASAWAGVQETQY
TRBV3-1/TRBV3-2	TRBJ2-1	TRBD2	ASSQPTTGGAAEQF
TRBV5-8	TRBJ2-7	-	ASSRHVSGDLVGEQY
TRBV7-2	TRBJ1-3	-	ASSLDGGPGNTIY
TRBV5-1	TRBJ2-3	-	ASSSGTGADTQY
TRBV24-1	TRBJ2-5	TRBD1	ATSVLTGGQETQY
TRBV19	TRBJ2-3	TRBD1	ASSITPRNRGRDTQY
TRBV6-5	TRBJ2-5	-	ASSSSWTKETQY